This entry concerns a single T cell receptor (beta chain). The sample comes from a study of T-cell memory formation after mild COVID-19. V lost 0 bases to trimming and J lost 0 bases, with 11 bases between them. Per the germline V gene, CDR1 is MGHRA and CDR2 is YSYEKL. The CDR3 contains 16 residues. Each CDR3 protein gets one entry after TCRdb re-called the 5' RACE reads with MiXCR. The repertoire has approximately 400,000 distinct CDR3 sequences, around 17% of them found once; the top ten carry under 25%. The TCR sequence derives from a man aged 18 to 35 who had mild COVID-19 (a few samples of this study predate the infection). Cell type and time point are not known. This chain links TRBV4-1 with TRBJ2-5, with D hard to call. Sequenced sample: PBMCs or a T cell subset sorted from them (not recorded which). This CDR3 is CASSQDPLSYQETQYF. CDR3 sequence (DNA): TGCGCCAGCAGCCAAGATCCTTTAAGCTACCAAGAGACCCAGTACTTC.